The next 29 T cell receptor beta chains were all read from a single sample in a study of blood T cell repertoires in COVID-19. TCRdb keeps only in-frame clones here, not all; method: immunoSEQ multiplex PCR. The table includes about 210,000 clones, 70% to 90% detected once. The source material was PBMCs or T cells enriched from blood (not recorded which). Source of these receptors: a middle-aged woman with acute COVID-19.

This clone has only a few counts. The rearrangement uses TRBV25-1 and TRBJ2-7; 7 bases align to TRBD1. Germline CDR1 MGHDK, CDR2 SYGVNS. Trimming at V came to 2 bases and at J to 3 bases, leaving 1 base not matched to a gene. The CDR3 consists of 13 residues. The CDR3 here is CASSEGTDYEQYF. For the CDR3, the DNA is TGTGCCAGCAGTGAAGGGACAGACTACGAGCAGTACTTC.

The genes are TRBV6-1 and TRBJ1-2, with 10 positions matching TRBD1. The CDR3 runs 15 residues. Germline CDR1 is MNHNS and CDR2 is SASEGT. J was trimmed by 2 bases and V by 0 bases; bases with no gene match: 0. In DNA form, the CDR3 reads TGTGCCAGCAGTGAAGCGGGACAGGGGAACTATGGCTACACCTTC. This translates into CASSEAGQGNYGYTF.

V gene TRBV18 combines with J gene TRBJ2-7; 7 bases line up with TRBD1. Germline V gene sequence: CDR1 KGHSH, CDR2 LQKENI. The V segment lost 1 base and the J segment 3 bases; nucleotides outside the gene matches: 0. This CDR3 is 13 amino acids long. The CDR3 DNA reads as TGTGCCAGCTCACCACGACAGGGCTACGAGCAGTACGTC. Translating it yields CASSPRQGYEQYV.

The chain has TRBV18 and TRBJ2-3; 14 bases match TRBD2. V was pared by 5 bases and J by 6 bases, with 7 bases of the junction left unmatched. The length of the CDR3 is 16 residues. Germline V CDR1 and CDR2: KGHSH, LQKENI. The CDR3 spells CASSSGLAGVGDTQYF. The CDR3 DNA follows: TGTGCCAGCTCATCGGGACTAGCGGGAGTAGGGGATACGCAGTATTTT.

This clone has only one observation. The rearrangement uses TRBV28 and TRBJ1-5; D might be TRBD1 (6 bases). Trimming shortened V by 6 bases and J by 0 bases, and 12 bases separated the two germline ends. Looked up from germline, CDR1 is MDHEN and CDR2 is SYDVKM. The CDR3 contains 15 residues. CDR3 loop: CASRTGQISNQPQHF. The CDR3 nucleotides are TGTGCCAGCAGAACTGGACAGATTAGCAATCAGCCCCAGCATTTT. The full variable domain, with the rest looked up from reference TRBV28 and TRBJ1-5, is DVKVTQSSRYLVKRTGEKVFLECVQDMDHENMFWYRQDPGLGLRLIYFSYDVKMKEKGDIPEGYSVSREKKERFSLILESASTNQTSMYLCASRTGQISNQPQHFGDGTRLSIL.

This clone showed up just once. The CDR3 bases are TGTGCCAGCAGCGGCGGTCAGATAGCGTACACAGATACGCAGTATTTT. Its translation is CASSGGQIAYTDTQYF. The chain employs TRBV5-4 and TRBJ2-3; a possible D gene is TRBD2 (5 bases). The V end was cut by 4 bases, the J end by 2 bases, with 17 bases between. The germline gives CDR1 SGHNT, CDR2 YYREEE (reference sequence). The CDR3 is 16 residues long.

The chain links TRBV4-1 to TRBJ2-5, with 8 bases fitting TRBD1. The CDR3 totals 14 residues. The V and J ends lost 4 bases and 5 bases, in that order; junction bases with no gene match: 6. CDR1 MGHRA and CDR2 YSYEKL come from the germline V gene. CDR3: CASSLQGAGETQYF. CDR3 bases: TGCGCCAGCAGCCTGCAGGGGGCGGGGGAGACCCAGTACTTC.

This chain connects TRBV19 to TRBJ2-6, with TRBD2 matching 7 bases. The CDR3 has 16 amino acids. In germline, CDR1 is LNHDA, CDR2 SQIVND (reference sequence). V lost 10 bases and J lost 0; bases outside the gene matches: 9. The CDR3: CATRASGGSGANVLTF. The CDR3 DNA is TGTGCCACCAGGGCTTCGGGGGGCTCTGGGGCCAACGTCCTGACTTTC. Variable domain in full (rest from reference TRBV19 and TRBJ2-6): DGGITQSPKYLFRKEGQNVTLSCEQNLNHDAMYWYRQDPGQGLRLIYYSQIVNDFQKGDIAEGYSVSREKKESFPLTVTSAQKNPTAFYLCATRASGGSGANVLTFGAGSRLTVL.

The chain joins TRBV24-1 to TRBJ1-5; no definite D call. The germline CDR1 and CDR2 sequences are KGHDR and SFDVKD. The CDR3 runs to 14 residues. Trimming stripped 0 bases from V and 0 bases from J, with 2 bases between. The CDR3: CATSDLYSNQPQHF. The CDR3 bases are TGTGCCACCAGTGATTTGTATAGCAATCAGCCCCAGCATTTT.

The rearrangement links TRBV19 to TRBJ1-2, with a weak D call TRBD1 (5 bases). Germline V gene data show CDR1 as LNHDA and CDR2 as SQIVND (reference sequence). V lost 3 bases and J lost 4, with 15 bases in between. The CDR3 covers 15 residues. The CDR3 spells CASSIDSLYIYGYTF. As DNA, the CDR3 is TGTGCCAGTAGTATCGACAGTTTATACATCTATGGCTACACCTTC.

V and J are TRBV14 and TRBJ2-2, with 8 positions matching TRBD1. In germline, CDR1 is SGHDN, CDR2 FVKESK. The CDR3 contains 15 residues. V was pared by 4 bases and J by 4 bases, with 5 bases of the junction left unmatched. The CDR3 spells CASSPRTGPTGELFF. CDR3 in DNA: TGTGCCAGCAGCCCCAGGACAGGGCCCACCGGGGAGCTGTTTTTT. The variable domain in full, with the rest retrieved from reference TRBV14 and TRBJ2-2, is EAGVTQFPSHSVIEKGQTVTLRCDPISGHDNLYWYRRVMGKEIKFLLHFVKESKQDESGMPNNRFLAERTGGTYSTLKVQPAELEDSGVYFCASSPRTGPTGELFFGEGSRLTVL.

J is TRBJ1-2 and V is TRBV7-8; D perhaps matches TRBD1 (6 bases). The V gene lost 1 base and the J gene lost 3 bases, with 6 bases spanning the gap. The germline gives CDR1 SGHVS, CDR2 FQNEAQ. The length of the CDR3 is 13 residues. In DNA form, the CDR3 reads TGTGCCAGCAGCTTAGAGGGGGACTATGGCTACACCTTC. Amino acids: CASSLEGDYGYTF. The variable domain in full, with the rest retrieved from reference TRBV7-8 and TRBJ1-2, is GAGVSQSPRYKVAKRGQDVALRCDPISGHVSLFWYQQALGQGPEFLTYFQNEAQLDKSGLPSDRFFAERPEGSVSTLKIQRTQQEDSAVYLCASSLEGDYGYTFGSGTRLTVV.

The chain uses TRBV10-3 and TRBJ1-1, with 9 bases fitting TRBD1. Per germline, CDR1 ENHRY and CDR2 SYGVKD. CDR3 length: 14 residues. With 5 bases clipped from V and 5 bases from J, the junction kept 6 bases outside the gene matches. The CDR3 DNA follows: TGTGCCATCAGTCGGACAGGGGACGGGACTGAAGCTTTCTTT. It specifies CAISRTGDGTEAFF.

The V and J genes are TRBV7-8 and TRBJ2-5; D may be TRBD2 (6 bases). CDR1 is SGHVS and CDR2 is FQNEAQ in the germline V gene. Deletions cut 5 bases from V and 4 bases from J, with 20 bases between. The CDR3 has 16 residues. In nucleotides, the CDR3 is TGTGCCAGCAGCCTAGTCGCAGGGCAGGGAGGAGAGACCCAGTACTTC. Its protein product is CASSLVAGQGGETQYF.

This clone occurred once. The rearrangement uses TRBV5-1 and TRBJ2-5; D possibly corresponds to TRBD2 (6 bases). The V end lost 5 bases, the J end lost 1 base, and 15 bases lay between the germline ends. CDR1 and CDR2 (germline): SGHRS, YFSETQ. The CDR3 spans 15 residues. DNA for the CDR3: TGCGCCAGCAGACCTGAGGGGACTCTCCAAGAGACCCAGTACTTC. Its translation is CASRPEGTLQETQYF.

V and J are TRBV5-1 and TRBJ2-1, with a possible D match to TRBD2 (5 bases). The V gene's germline CDR1 is SGHRS and CDR2 YFSETQ. V lost 5 bases, J lost 8 bases, and 17 bases lay in between. The CDR3 consists of 14 residues. The CDR3, as DNA: TGCGCCAGCAGACCGTGGCCGGACTTTGATGAGCAGTTCTTC. It encodes CASRPWPDFDEQFF. The full variable domain, rest sourced from reference TRBV5-1 and TRBJ2-1, is KAGVTQTPRYLIKTRGQQVTLSCSPISGHRSVSWYQQTPGQGLQFLFEYFSETQRNKGNFPGRFSGRQFSNSRSEMNVSTLELGDSALYLCASRPWPDFDEQFFGPGTRLTVL.

The chain carries TRBV14 and TRBJ2-5; 7 positions agree with TRBD2. The CDR3 runs to 19 residues. V shed 0 bases, J shed 2 bases, and the junction held 15 bases outside the gene matches. The V gene's germline CDR1 is SGHDN and CDR2 FVKESK. This CDR3 reads CASSQELIWREKNQETQYF. The CDR3 bases are TGTGCCAGCAGCCAAGAGCTGATTTGGCGGGAGAAAAATCAAGAGACCCAGTACTTC.

This chain's CDR3 is CATSDRTGSGSYNEQFF. The CDR3 coding sequence is TGTGCCACCAGTGACCGGACAGGGTCTGGCTCCTACAATGAGCAGTTCTTC. The V call is TRBV24-1, the J call TRBJ2-1, with 8 bases matching TRBD1. The CDR3 sequence is 17 residues long. Germline-derived CDR1 and CDR2 are KGHDR and SFDVKD. The V gene end was trimmed by 4 bases and the J gene end by 0 bases; junction bases not matched to a gene: 7.

The V gene is TRBV19, the J gene TRBJ1-5; D call uncertain. CDR1 and CDR2 (germline): LNHDA, SQIVND (reference sequence). V was shortened by 3 bases and J by 4 bases, with 13 bases between the two germline ends. The CDR3 has 15 residues. In nucleotides, the CDR3 is TGTGCCAGTAGTATGGAGGGCAGGCCAAATCAGCCCCAGCATTTT. Its protein product is CASSMEGRPNQPQHF.

This rearrangement joins TRBV7-2 to TRBJ2-2; D perhaps matches TRBD2 (5 bases). CDR1 SGHTA and CDR2 FQGNSA come from the germline V gene. The CDR3 length is 14 residues. V dropped 1 base and J dropped 6 bases, with 9 bases sitting between them. CDR3 nucleotide sequence: TGTGCCAGCAGCTTAGGCGGGTGGGCCGGGGAGCTGTTTTTT. Protein: CASSLGGWAGELFF.

The gene calls are TRBV30 and TRBJ1-2, with D possibly matching TRBD1 (5 bases). V lost 0 bases and J 7 bases, leaving 15 bases between the germline ends. From germline, CDR1 is GTSNPN and CDR2 SVGIG (reference sequence). The CDR3 runs 14 residues. In DNA form, the CDR3 reads TGTGCCTGGAGTGTAGGTTCATGGGGCGTTGGCTACACCTTC. Amino acids: CAWSVGSWGVGYTF.

This clone was detected once. The chain employs TRBV10-3 and TRBJ1-2, with D perhaps matching TRBD1 (5 bases). V was pared by 6 bases and J by 2 bases, with 19 bases between. This CDR3 has 16 amino acids. Per germline, CDR1 ENHRY and CDR2 SYGVKD. DNA for the CDR3: TGTGCCATCAGGAAGGACCTGGGGACTGGAAACTATGGCTACACCTTC. Translating it yields CAIRKDLGTGNYGYTF.

This chain connects TRBV7-9 to TRBJ2-5; 8 bases line up with TRBD1. The germline V gene encodes CDR1 SEHNR and CDR2 FQNEAQ (reference sequence). The V and J ends lost 1 base and 0 bases, in that order; junction bases with no gene match: 4. The CDR3 extends over 16 amino acids. CDR3 DNA: TGTGCCAGCAGCTTAGGCCAGGGGGCGTACCAAGAGACCCAGTACTTC. It yields the protein CASSLGQGAYQETQYF.

The V gene is TRBV9, the J gene TRBJ2-3, with 14 bases identical to TRBD2. V was clipped by 3 bases and J by 6 bases; unmatched bases: 3. In germline, CDR1 is SGDLS, CDR2 YYNGEE. The CDR3 is 15 residues long. The CDR3 DNA is TGTGCCAGCAGCGGGGGACTAGCGGGAGTGGATACGCAGTATTTT. It translates to CASSGGLAGVDTQYF.

V gene TRBV19 combines with J gene TRBJ1-3, with D possibly TRBD1 on 6 matching bases. V was pared by 8 bases and J by 0 bases, with 17 bases between. This CDR3 comprises 16 residues. Germline CDR1 and CDR2: LNHDA and SQIVND (reference sequence). CDR3 DNA: TGTGCCAGTCACAGGCGCGGACAGATCTCTGGAAACACCATATATTTT. The encoded protein is CASHRRGQISGNTIYF.

The rearrangement links TRBV2 to TRBJ1-1, with D possibly matching TRBD1 (6 bases). The CDR3 spans 14 residues. Germline CDR1 and CDR2: SNHLY and FYNNEI. V was pared by 2 bases and J by 4 bases, with 11 bases between. The CDR3 reads CASSERQGSTEAFF. CDR3 DNA: TGTGCCAGCAGTGAACGCCAGGGGAGCACTGAAGCTTTCTTT.

The chain recombines TRBV7-9 with TRBJ1-1; 8 bases are a match to TRBD1. The CDR3 is 16 residues long. Germline loops: CDR1 SEHNR, CDR2 FQNEAQ (reference sequence). V gave up 5 bases and J gave up 1 base; unmatched junction bases: 9. CDR3 in amino acids: CASSRRDRRTNTEAFF. The CDR3 DNA reads as TGTGCCAGCAGCCGAAGGGACAGGCGGACGAACACTGAAGCTTTCTTT.

In its sample, this clone was seen a few times. This rearrangement joins TRBV20-1 to TRBJ2-1; weak D call: TRBD1 (5 bases). In germline, CDR1 is DFQATT, CDR2 SNEGSKA (reference sequence). The CDR3 runs 10 residues. V lost 6 bases, J lost 5 bases, and 5 bases lay in between. CDR3 sequence reads: CSAGHNEQFF. In nucleotides, the CDR3 is TGCAGTGCGGGGCACAATGAGCAGTTCTTC.

CDR3 nucleotides: TGTGCCAGCAGCTTAGGACTAGCCGGTACGCAGTATTTT. The encoded protein is CASSLGLAGTQYF. This chain links TRBV7-9 with TRBJ2-3, with 7 bases aligning to TRBD2. The CDR3 is 13 residues long. Looked up from germline, CDR1 is SEHNR and CDR2 is FQNEAQ (reference sequence). J gave up 8 bases and V 1 base, and 3 bases lay outside the gene matches.